The 21 T cell receptor beta chains below all came from one sample that was sequenced in a study of blood T cell repertoires in COVID-19. Assay: immunoSEQ multiplex PCR; the TCRdb copy retains only in-frame clones and omits some. The sample shows about 28,000 clones, about 90% of them seen only once. The sequenced sample consisted of peripheral blood. The receptor set was obtained from a man between 60 and 75 years old with active COVID-19.

This clone was seen a few times. The chain carries TRBV2 and TRBJ2-2; D unresolved. The CDR3 has 13 amino acids. Germline CDR1 reads SNHLY; CDR2 reads FYNNEI. V dropped 6 bases and J dropped 7 bases, with 12 bases sitting between them. The CDR3 protein is CASSDLGSGELFF. CDR3 DNA sequence: TGTGCCAGCAGCGACCTAGGCAGCGGGGAGCTGTTTTTT. Full variable domain (outside the CDR3, taken from reference TRBV2 and TRBJ2-2): EPEVTQTPSHQVTQMGQEVILRCVPISNHLYFYWYRQILGQKVEFLVSFYNNEISEKSEIFDDQFSVERPDGSNFTLKIRSTKLEDSAMYFCASSDLGSGELFFGEGSRLTVL.

The genes are TRBV3-1 (or the pseudogene TRBV3-2) and TRBJ2-2; TRBD1 might be the D (5 bases). The germline gives CDR1 LGHDT, CDR2 YNNKEL (reference sequence). This CDR3 region has 14 residues. The V end lost 4 bases, the J end lost 5 bases, and 11 bases lay between the germline ends. The CDR3 coding sequence is TGTGCCAGCAGCCGTTTCCAGGGTACCGGGGAGCTGTTTTTT. It translates to CASSRFQGTGELFF.

The chain is built from TRBV18 and TRBJ1-5; D is ambiguous. Trimming took off 3 bases at V and 5 bases at J, with 11 bases between the two ends. This CDR3 is built from 14 residues. In germline, CDR1 is KGHSH, CDR2 LQKENI. The DNA for the CDR3 is TGTGCCAGCTCACCCTCGCCCGGGGATCAGCCCCAGCATTTT. This codes for CASSPSPGDQPQHF.

The rearrangement links TRBV2 to TRBJ2-2, with 7 bases matching TRBD1. The CDR3 loop spans 14 amino acids. V trimming: 7 bases; J trimming: 6 bases; junction bases outside the gene matches: 8. Germline lookup yields CDR1 SNHLY and CDR2 FYNNEI. CDR3 DNA sequence: TGTGCCAGCACCGAACGAACAGGGGCCGGGGAGCTGTTTTTT. Its translation is CASTERTGAGELFF. Together with reference TRBV2 and TRBJ2-2, the CDR3 gives the full variable domain: EPEVTQTPSHQVTQMGQEVILRCVPISNHLYFYWYRQILGQKVEFLVSFYNNEISEKSEIFDDQFSVERPDGSNFTLKIRSTKLEDSAMYFCASTERTGAGELFFGEGSRLTVL.

The rearrangement joins TRBV18 to TRBJ2-7; tentatively, D is TRBD1 (6 bases). The CDR3 consists of 17 residues. V lost 0 bases, J lost 0 bases, and 15 bases lay in between. Germline CDR1 reads KGHSH; CDR2 reads LQKENI. The chain's CDR3 is CASSPPPGHHSSYEQYF. CDR3 DNA: TGTGCCAGCTCACCACCACCGGGACACCACAGCTCCTACGAGCAGTACTTC.

The chain links TRBV7-2 to TRBJ1-2; D not resolved. V lost 4 bases and J lost 5, with 8 bases in between. The CDR3 extends over 12 amino acids. Germline CDR1 reads SGHTA; CDR2 reads FQGNSA. The CDR3 bases are TGTGCCAGCAGCTCCACAAGTTATGGCTACACCTTC. Protein sequence: CASSSTSYGYTF.

The CDR3 DNA reads TGTGCCAGCTCACCTGAGGCACAGGGAGTTAATTCACCCCTCCACTTT. As protein: CASSPEAQGVNSPLHF. This rearrangement joins TRBV18 to TRBJ1-6, with a tentative D call TRBD1 (6 bases). Trimming cost V 3 bases and J 6 bases, with 15 bases left between them. CDR1 is KGHSH, CDR2 LQKENI, per germline. There are 16 residues in the CDR3.

This rearrangement joins TRBV28 to TRBJ2-1; TRBD2 matches 9 bases. The CDR3 covers 19 residues. Germline-derived CDR1 and CDR2 are MDHEN and SYDVKM. Unmatched junction bases numbered 21, after V lost 5 bases and J lost 7 bases. In nucleotides, the CDR3 is TGTGCCAGCAGTCCCCTCAACACCCAGATCACGCGGGGGGGGAATGAGCAGTTCTTC. Protein sequence: CASSPLNTQITRGGNEQFF.

The rearrangement uses TRBV4-2 and TRBJ2-7; possible D gene TRBD1, 5 bases. Germline loops: CDR1 LGHNA, CDR2 YNFKEQ. The V and J ends lost 6 bases and 2 bases respectively, with 11 bases between them. The CDR3 covers 13 residues. CDR3 in DNA: TGTGCCAGCAGACCTGACAGCGCCTACGAGCAGTACTTC. It codes for CASRPDSAYEQYF.

The genes are TRBV5-6 and TRBJ2-7; TRBD1 aligns across 10 bases. Germline V gene sequence: CDR1 SGHDT, CDR2 YYEEEE. The V and J ends lost 0 bases and 0 bases, in that order; junction bases with no gene match: 0. The CDR3 totals 15 residues. CDR3 sequence (DNA): TGTGCCAGCAGCTTGGGACAGGGGGCCTCCTACGAGCAGTACTTC. This sequence encodes CASSLGQGASYEQYF.

The chain carries TRBV10-3 and TRBJ2-5; the D gene is possibly TRBD2 (6 bases). The CDR3 loop spans 13 amino acids. V was pared by 4 bases and J by 5 bases, with 11 bases between. Germline CDR1 reads ENHRY; CDR2 reads SYGVKD. The CDR3 loop is CAISVRGAETQYF. CDR3 DNA sequence: TGTGCCATCAGTGTGCGGGGTGCGGAGACCCAGTACTTC.

The chain carries TRBV9 and TRBJ2-5, with a possible D match to TRBD1 (6 bases). Between the trimmed V and J ends, which lost 1 base and 2 bases, there was a span of 12 bases. Germline lookup yields CDR1 SGDLS and CDR2 YYNGEE. The CDR3 covers 15 residues. CDR3 DNA: TGTGCCAGCAGCGTATCGGTAGGGGGTCAAGAGACCCAGTACTTC. Encoded protein: CASSVSVGGQETQYF.

The chain couples TRBV19 to TRBJ2-7, with D uncertain. V was shortened by 4 bases and J by 2 bases, with 9 bases between the two germline ends. The CDR3 is 13 residues long. Germline loops: CDR1 LNHDA, CDR2 SQIVND (reference sequence). In DNA, the CDR3 is TGTGCCAGTAGTAGCTCTAGGACCTACGAGCAGTACTTC. It is translated as CASSSSRTYEQYF.

V is TRBV6-5 and J is TRBJ1-5; D gene unclear. V was pared by 6 bases and J by 8 bases, with 17 bases between. Germline CDR1 reads MNHEY; CDR2 reads SVGAGI. The CDR3 loop spans 14 amino acids. CDR3 nucleotide sequence: TGTGCCAGCAGAGACTACACCGGGTCCGAGCCCCAGCATTTT. Protein: CASRDYTGSEPQHF.

Concerning this clone itself: In the same sample, other DNA sequences code for this CDR3. The V gene is TRBV27, the J gene TRBJ2-7; possible D gene TRBD1, 7 bases. Looked up from germline, CDR1 is MNHEY and CDR2 is SMNVEV (reference sequence). This CDR3 has 13 residues. V was clipped by 5 bases and J by 7 bases, with 15 bases between them. CDR3 sequence reads: CASSGYRGGEQYF. As DNA, the CDR3 is TGTGCCAGCAGTGGATACAGGGGAGGAGAGCAGTACTTC.

CDR3 loop: CASTNRGPTGELFF. The CDR3 DNA sequence: TGTGCCAGCACCAACAGGGGGCCCACCGGGGAGCTGTTTTTT. J is TRBJ2-2 and V is TRBV25-1; 9 bases map to TRBD1. CDR3 length equals 14 residues. Germline CDR1 is MGHDK and CDR2 is SYGVNS. J gave up 4 bases and V 7 bases, and 4 bases lay outside the gene matches.

The chain uses TRBV18 and TRBJ1-2, with D possibly matching TRBD1 (6 bases). Trimming shortened V by 3 bases and J by 8 bases, and 13 bases separated the two germline ends. CDR1 is KGHSH and CDR2 is LQKENI in the germline V gene. The CDR3 runs 13 residues. CDR3 DNA: TGTGCCAGCTCACCGGACAGATCATCCGGCTACACCTTC. Its translation: CASSPDRSSGYTF.

The rearrangement links TRBV2 to TRBJ2-7, with TRBD1 identical over 10 bases. The V gene end was trimmed by 6 bases and the J gene end by 6 bases; junction bases not matched to a gene: 8. This CDR3 contains 14 residues. Germline loops: CDR1 SNHLY, CDR2 FYNNEI. The chain's CDR3 is CASRARQGAGEQYF. In DNA, the CDR3 is TGTGCCAGCAGGGCTAGACAGGGGGCGGGCGAGCAGTACTTC.

The sample holds a few counts of this clone. J is TRBJ2-2 and V is TRBV4-1, with 9 bases that match TRBD1. The length of the CDR3 is 15 residues. Losses at the gene ends were 4 bases for V and 5 bases for J; bases not matched to a gene: 5. Germline V gene lookup returns CDR1 MGHRA and CDR2 YSYEKL. This CDR3 is CASSPGQGQTGELFF. The CDR3 region has the DNA TGCGCCAGCAGCCCGGGACAGGGACAAACCGGGGAGCTGTTTTTT.

The chain combines TRBV6-5 with TRBJ1-2; D remains ambiguous. The CDR3 is 14 residues long. Germline assignment: CDR1 MNHEY and CDR2 SVGAGI. The V and J ends lost 0 bases and 10 bases respectively, with 15 bases between them. The CDR3 sequence: CASSYSNYRVDYTF. CDR3 nucleotide sequence: TGTGCCAGCAGTTACTCGAATTACCGGGTCGACTACACCTTC.

The rearrangement joins TRBV5-1 to TRBJ2-1, with 13 positions matching TRBD2. The CDR3 totals 15 residues. Trimming cost V 1 base and J 9 bases; bases outside gene matches: 4. CDR1 is SGHRS and CDR2 is YFSETQ in the germline V gene. The CDR3, as DNA: TGCGCCAGCAGCTTGACCGGACTAGCGGGGGTTGAGCAGTTCTTC. Encoded protein: CASSLTGLAGVEQFF.